This T cell receptor (beta chain) was captured in a study of CD8 T cells in Susac syndrome. The CDR3 spans 14 residues. V lost 4 bases and J lost 9, with 19 bases in between. Germline CDR1 and CDR2: MNHEY and SMNVEV (reference sequence). It was with random hexamers that about 0.45 to 1 ug RNA was reverse transcribed. With immunoSEQ multiplex PCR, TCR beta CDR3 was amplified across 54 Vbeta and 13 Jbeta. Via MiXCR, TCRdb re-called the immunoSEQ multiplex PCR reads, giving one row per CDR3 protein. The sample has 250,000 to 350,000 distinct CDR3 sequences, roughly 85% seen once. The sequencing sample was made of CD8+ T cells from PBMCs. This chain connects TRBV27 to TRBJ2-7; either TRBD1 or TRBD2 may supply D (6 bases each). This receptor was taken from a human donor with multiple sclerosis. CDR3 sequence reads: CASSSGFTGTGQYF. The CDR3 DNA sequence: TGTGCCAGCAGTTCTGGCTTCACAGGGACTGGGCAGTACTTC.